The T cell receptor beta chain described here comes from a study of OX40 agonist ivuxolimab in advanced cancers. This CDR3 comprises 13 residues. The ends lost 7 bases at V and 3 bases at J; junction bases unmatched: 5. Germline V gene sequence: CDR1 SGDLS, CDR2 YYNGEE. Generated by immunoSEQ multiplex PCR, the TCRdb table keeps only in-frame clones and is missing some. The sample shows about 45,000 clones, about four fifths of them seen only once. This chain connects TRBV9 to TRBJ2-3, with 7 bases matching TRBD2. The receptor comes from an adult with an advanced solid tumor such as melanoma, head and neck, liver or kidney cancer. Sequences were derived from CD4+ or CD8+ T cells sorted from blood, sampled in a trial of the OX40 agonist ivuxolimab. CDR3 residues: CASRGGGTDTQYF. The CDR3 DNA sequence: TGTGCCAGCCGTGGGGGGGGAACAGATACGCAGTATTTT.